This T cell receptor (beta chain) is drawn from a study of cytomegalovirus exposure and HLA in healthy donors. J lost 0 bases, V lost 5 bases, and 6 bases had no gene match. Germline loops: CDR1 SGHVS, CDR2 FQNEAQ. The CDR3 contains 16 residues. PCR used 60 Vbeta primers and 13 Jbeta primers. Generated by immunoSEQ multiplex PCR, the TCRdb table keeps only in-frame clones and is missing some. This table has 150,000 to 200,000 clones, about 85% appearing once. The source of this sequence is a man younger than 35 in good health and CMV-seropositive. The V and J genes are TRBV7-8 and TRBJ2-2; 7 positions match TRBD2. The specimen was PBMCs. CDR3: CASSPWTRTNTGELFF. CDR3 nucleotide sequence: TGTGCCAGCAGCCCGTGGACTAGGACGAACACCGGGGAGCTGTTTTTT.